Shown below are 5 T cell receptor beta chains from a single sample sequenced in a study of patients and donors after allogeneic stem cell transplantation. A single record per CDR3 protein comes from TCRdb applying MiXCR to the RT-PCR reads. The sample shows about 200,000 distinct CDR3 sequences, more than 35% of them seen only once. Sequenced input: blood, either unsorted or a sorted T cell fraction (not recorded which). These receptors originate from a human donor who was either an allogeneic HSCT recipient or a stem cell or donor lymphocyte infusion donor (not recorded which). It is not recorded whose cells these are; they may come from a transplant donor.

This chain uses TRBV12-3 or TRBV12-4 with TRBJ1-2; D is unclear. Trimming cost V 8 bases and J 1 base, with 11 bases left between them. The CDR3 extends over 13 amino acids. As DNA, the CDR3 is TGTGCCAGCTCGGGCAGAGTTAACTATGGCTACACCTTC. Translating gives CASSGRVNYGYTF.

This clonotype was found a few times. CDR3 protein: CASSARDRIRDQPQHF. CDR3 nucleotide sequence: TGTGCCAGCAGTGCCCGGGACAGGATAAGGGATCAGCCCCAGCATTTT. This rearrangement joins TRBV12-3 or TRBV12-4 to TRBJ1-5; 8 bases are a match to TRBD1. V dropped 5 bases and J dropped 5; count of bases not matched to a gene: 11. The CDR3 has 16 residues.

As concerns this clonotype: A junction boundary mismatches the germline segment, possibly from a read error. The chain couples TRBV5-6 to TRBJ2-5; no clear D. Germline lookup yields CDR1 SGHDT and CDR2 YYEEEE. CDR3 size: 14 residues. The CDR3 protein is CASSFKVTQVTQYF. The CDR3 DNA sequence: TGTGCCAGCAGCTTCAAAGTGACCCAAGTGACCCAGTACTTC.

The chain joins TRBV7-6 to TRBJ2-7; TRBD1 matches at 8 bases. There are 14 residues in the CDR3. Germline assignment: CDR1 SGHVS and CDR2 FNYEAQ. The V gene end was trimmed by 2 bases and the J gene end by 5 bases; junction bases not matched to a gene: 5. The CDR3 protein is CASSLLVTGDEQYF. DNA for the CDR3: TGTGCCAGCAGCTTATTGGTGACAGGGGACGAGCAGTACTTC.

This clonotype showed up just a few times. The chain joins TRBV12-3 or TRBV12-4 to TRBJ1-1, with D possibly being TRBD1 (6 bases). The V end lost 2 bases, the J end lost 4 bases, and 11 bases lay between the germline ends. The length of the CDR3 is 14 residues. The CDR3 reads CASSLTGSGTEAFF. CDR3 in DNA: TGTGCCAGCAGTTTAACAGGGTCCGGCACTGAAGCTTTCTTT.